The clone carrying this T cell receptor (beta chain) was recorded at least ten times. CDR3 length equals 15 residues. The V and J ends lost 5 bases and 1 base respectively, with 15 bases between them. This entry is derived from a study of CDR3 diversity in severe acne. TCRdb re-analysed the PCR reads in MiXCR, keeping a single row per CDR3 protein. The table shows about 97,000 distinct CDR3 sequences, with approximately 47% occurring only once. The V call is TRBV6-7, the J call TRBJ2-7; no firm D call. TRBV6-7 is recorded as an ORF, its role being uncertain. This TCR came from a male donor with acne. Specimen: blood. CDR3 nucleotides: TGTGCCAGCAGTGATATCCGGCCAGTTTCCTACGAGCAGTACTTC. As protein: CASSDIRPVSYEQYF.